Shown below are 5 T cell receptor beta chains from a single sample sequenced in a study of cytomegalovirus exposure and HLA in healthy donors. PCR involved 60 Vbeta and 13 Jbeta primers. This table comes from immunoSEQ multiplex PCR, and its TCRdb copy is limited to in-frame clones, with some not included. The table has about 120,000 clones, over 60% seen once; the top ten hold approximately 4.3%. The specimen sequenced was PBMCs. The receptors originated from a man under 40 in good health and CMV-seropositive.

This clone was detected once. The CDR3 sequence is CASSIIRLGTYEQYF. CDR3 DNA: TGTGCCAGCAGCATTATCCGACTAGGAACCTACGAGCAGTACTTC. The J gene is TRBJ2-7, the V gene TRBV7-2, with D maybe TRBD2 (6 bases). The CDR3 is 15 residues long. V lost 5 bases and J lost 2, with 16 bases in between. The germline CDR1 and CDR2 sequences are SGHTA and FQGNSA.

The V call is TRBV13, the J call TRBJ1-5; 8 bases are a match to TRBD1. The germline gives CDR1 PRHDT, CDR2 FYEKMQ (reference sequence). Trimming at V came to 5 bases and at J to 6 bases, leaving 9 bases not matched to a gene. This CDR3 has 15 residues. DNA for the CDR3: TGTGCCAGCAGCAAAGGACAGGGCTACGTTCAGCCCCAGCATTTT. This codes for CASSKGQGYVQPQHF.

The chain has TRBV25-1 and TRBJ2-7; D remains unclear. The germline CDR1 and CDR2 sequences are MGHDK and SYGVNS. The CDR3 runs 15 residues. V gave up 3 bases and J gave up 2 bases, with 14 bases separating them. The CDR3 DNA reads as TGTGCCAGCAGTGACCCCTCTTCGCCTACCTACGAGCAGTACTTC. It yields the protein CASSDPSSPTYEQYF.

V gene TRBV7-9 combines with J gene TRBJ1-2, with 8 bases aligning to TRBD1. Germline V CDR1 and CDR2: SEHNR, FQNEAQ (reference sequence). V was pared by 4 bases and J by 6 bases, with 4 bases of the junction left unmatched. The CDR3 length is 13 residues. The CDR3 region has the DNA TGTGCCAGCAGCTCTGACAGGGGCCATGGCTACACCTTC. This translates into CASSSDRGHGYTF.

This clone came up a few times. The gene calls are TRBV10-3 and TRBJ1-2, with 12 bases lining up with TRBD1. Per the germline V gene, CDR1 is ENHRY and CDR2 is SYGVKD. The CDR3 is 19 residues long. The ends lost 0 bases at V and 8 bases at J; junction bases unmatched: 16. The CDR3: CAISESMTGTGGQIYGYTF. Here the CDR3 DNA reads TGTGCCATCAGTGAGTCAATGACCGGGACAGGGGGCCAGATATACGGCTACACCTTC.